The clone carrying this T cell receptor (beta chain) was detected a few times. Its antigen is not identified. This sample was taken from a study of blood T cells in healthy people across ages. For the study at large: When template switching was applied, about one barcoded beta molecule was captured per two T cells.

Findings of the study overall: Naive T cell percentage strongly correlated with TCR beta diversity.

The CDR3 contains 14 residues. Germline V gives CDR1 DFQATT, CDR2 SNEGSKA (reference sequence). Trimming removed 6 bases at V and 13 bases at J, with 25 bases between. Peripheral blood was drawn, approximately 9.4 milliliters per donor. Isolating PBMCs gave at least 6.5 million of these cells per sample. Primed by a sample-barcoded 5' primer and a J-beta primer mix, a second PCR proceeded for roughly 7 to 11 cycles. One entry per CDR3 protein, called by TCRdb with MiXCR from the 5' RACE reads. The repertoire holds 1.5 million to 2 million distinct CDR3 sequences, with roughly 27% as singletons. The genes are TRBV20-1 and TRBJ2-4; TRBD1 might be the D (6 bases). This clonotype originated in a woman aged 30 to 39 in good health. Sequenced material: blood. DNA of the CDR3: TGCAGTGCCCAAGGGGGAGCTGACTACAATGAGCAGTACTTC. As protein: CSAQGGADYNEQYF.